A single sample is the source of the 7 T cell receptor beta chains below, sequenced in a study of T cells in Graves' hyperthyroidism and ophthalmopathy. Amplification of TCR beta CDR3 regions used RNA as the template. A set of HTBI primers served as the primers for a first-round RT-PCR of the TCR CDR3. TCRdb reanalysed the multiplex PCR reads using MiXCR and keeps one entry per CDR3 protein. The sample lists 50,000 to 75,000 distinct CDR3 sequences, 49% occurring once. What was sequenced was blood. These receptors originate from a woman in her 30s with Graves' ophthalmopathy.

With regard to this clonotype: Since the CDR3 does not end with the conserved phenylalanine or tryptophan, this likely comes from a read error. The CDR3 DNA reads as TGTGCCAGCAGCGCTCGGACTCCGATCGGCTATGGTTACACCGTC. Its translation is CASSARTPIGYGYTV. The chain has TRBV9 and TRBJ1-2; D is uncertain. The germline gives CDR1 SGDLS, CDR2 YYNGEE. This CDR3 region has 15 residues.

The sample holds many counts of this clonotype. The chain recombines TRBV5-1 with TRBJ2-1; 11 bases match TRBD2. The length of the CDR3 is 14 residues. Trimming at V came to 2 bases and at J to 7 bases, leaving 2 bases not matched to a gene. Germline V CDR1 and CDR2: SGHRS, YFSETQ. CDR3 in amino acids: CASSFSGRGNEQFF. CDR3 bases: TGCGCCAGCAGCTTTAGCGGGAGGGGTAATGAGCAGTTCTTC.

This clonotype occurred many times. The V gene is TRBV28, the J gene TRBJ2-7; TRBD1 aligns across 8 bases. CDR3 length equals 14 residues. V was pared by 7 bases and J by 3 bases, with 8 bases of the junction left unmatched. Germline CDR1 and CDR2: MDHEN and SYDVKM. The DNA of the CDR3 is TGTGCCAGCACTACTGGGACAGGCGTCTACGAGCAGTACTTC. Translated, it gives CASTTGTGVYEQYF.

In its sample, this clonotype was seen a few times. This sequence joins TRBV3-1 and TRBJ2-3, with TRBD2 matching over 12 bases. CDR1 is LGHDT, CDR2 YNNKEL, per germline (reference sequence). J lost 3 bases, V lost 3 bases, and 4 bases had no gene match. The CDR3 runs to 16 residues. The CDR3 protein is CASSHVLAGGTDTQYF. The DNA of the CDR3 is TGTGCCAGCAGCCATGTACTAGCGGGAGGTACAGATACGCAGTATTTT.

This clonotype was seen repeatedly, ten times or more. The gene calls are TRBV28 and TRBJ1-2; a possible D gene is TRBD1 (5 bases). CDR3 length equals 11 residues. The V and J ends lost 3 bases and 8 bases respectively, with 7 bases between them. CDR1 and CDR2 from the germline V gene are MDHEN and SYDVKM. This CDR3 is CASSLGRGYTF. The CDR3 DNA follows: TGTGCCAGCAGTTTGGGACGGGGCTACACCTTC.

Details on this clonotype: One end of the junction varies from germline; a read error may be responsible. The rearrangement links TRBV7-3 to TRBJ2-5, with D tentatively TRBD1 (5 bases). The CDR3 length is 13 residues. In germline, CDR1 is SGHTA, CDR2 FQGTGA. CDR3 loop: CANSQGNQETRYF. The CDR3 nucleotides read TGTGCCAACAGTCAGGGAAACCAAGAGACCCGGTACTTC.

This clonotype ranks as medium-sized. The chain recombines TRBV20-1 with TRBJ2-7, with D unresolved. The CDR3 is 11 amino acids. V shed 3 bases and J shed 3 bases, with 6 bases lying between them. Germline V gene lookup returns CDR1 DFQATT and CDR2 SNEGSKA (reference sequence). The CDR3 coding sequence is TGCAGTGCTAGCTTCCGCTACGAGCAGTACTTC. Amino acids: CSASFRYEQYF.